The sequence of this TCR beta chain was determined in a study of T-cell memory formation after mild COVID-19. Points from the study as a whole: Contracting CD4+ clones were located mainly in CM and EM, and CD8+ clones in EMRA.

There are a few counts of this clonotype. Antigen unknown. Germline V lookup: CDR1 SGDLS, CDR2 YYNGEE. V was trimmed by 2 bases and J by 2 bases, leaving 20 bases between them. The CDR3 has 18 amino acids. MiXCR, applied by TCRdb to the 5' RACE reads, yields one record per CDR3 protein. The sample carries 270,000 or so distinct CDR3 sequences, more than 15% recorded once. The source material was PBMCs or a T cell subset sorted from them (not recorded which). The receptor was isolated from a man between 18 and 29 years old who had mild COVID-19 (a few samples of this study predate the infection). Cell type and time point are not known. V and J are TRBV9 and TRBJ1-3, with TRBD1 as a possible D gene (6 bases). CDR3 protein: CASSVFPEAGTTGNTIYF. The CDR3 DNA reads as TGTGCCAGCAGCGTGTTCCCCGAAGCAGGGACAACTGGAAACACCATATATTTT. Looking up the rest from reference TRBV9 and TRBJ1-3 gives the full variable domain: DSGVTQTPKHLITATGQRVTLRCSPRSGDLSVYWYQQSLDQGLQFLIQYYNGEERAKGNILERFSAQQFPDLHSELNLSSLELGDSALYFCASSVFPEAGTTGNTIYFGEGSWLTVV.